The 13 T cell receptor beta chains below come from one sample, sequenced in a study of blood T cell repertoires in COVID-19. Assay used: immunoSEQ multiplex PCR; TCRdb lists only in-frame clones, some missing. The sample has about 300,000 clones, 65% to 90% seen once. Sequences were obtained from PBMCs or T cells enriched from blood (not recorded which). The receptor set was obtained from a man younger than 40 who had recovered from COVID-19.

The CDR3 spells CASSWGQAGGRNTEAFF. In DNA form, the CDR3 reads TGCGCCAGCAGCTGGGGTCAGGCGGGGGGCCGGAACACTGAAGCTTTCTTT. The chain uses TRBV5-1 and TRBJ1-1, with D possibly TRBD1 on 6 matching bases. This CDR3 spans 17 amino acids. CDR1 SGHRS and CDR2 YFSETQ come from the germline V gene. The V gene lost 3 bases and the J gene lost 1 base, with 19 bases spanning the gap.

This sequence joins TRBV7-8 and TRBJ1-1, with a weak D call TRBD1 (5 bases). Looked up from germline, CDR1 is SGHVS and CDR2 is FQNEAQ. This CDR3 is 14 amino acids long. V lost 3 bases and J 4 bases, leaving 12 bases between the germline ends. Here the CDR3 reads CASSFTAGITEAFF. The CDR3 coding sequence is TGTGCCAGCAGCTTTACGGCAGGGATCACTGAAGCTTTCTTT.

V gene TRBV4-1 combines with J gene TRBJ2-7; 11 bases line up with TRBD1. Per the germline V gene, CDR1 is MGHRA and CDR2 is YSYEKL. V lost 3 bases to trimming and J lost 6 bases; unmatched junction nucleotides: 10. The length of the CDR3 is 16 residues. CDR3 bases: TGCGCCAGCAGCCACAACGCCGGGACAGGGGGTAGCGAGCAGTACTTC. Its translation: CASSHNAGTGGSEQYF.

The chain is built from TRBV13 and TRBJ1-2, with 12 bases identical to TRBD1. This CDR3 is 18 amino acids long. V was pared by 3 bases and J by 4 bases, with 12 bases of the junction left unmatched. CDR1 PRHDT and CDR2 FYEKMQ come from the germline V gene (reference sequence). CDR3 nucleotide sequence: TGTGCCAGCAGCTTTTCCGGGACAGGGGGCCGTCACCTCTATGGCTACACCTTC. It yields the protein CASSFSGTGGRHLYGYTF.

The chain recombines TRBV7-9 with TRBJ2-2; possible D gene TRBD1, 6 bases. CDR3 length: 15 residues. The ends were cut back, 2 bases at V and 3 bases at J, with 10 bases in the middle. Per the germline V gene, CDR1 is SEHNR and CDR2 is FQNEAQ (reference sequence). CDR3 coding DNA: TGTGCCAGCAGCTTATCGACAGGCTACACCGGGGAGCTGTTTTTT. Its protein is CASSLSTGYTGELFF.

This clone appeared a few times. The rearrangement joins TRBV4-1 to TRBJ1-5; 7 bases align to TRBD1. Germline V gene lookup returns CDR1 MGHRA and CDR2 YSYEKL. J lost 3 bases, V lost 4 bases, and 6 bases had no gene match. The CDR3 has 15 amino acids. The CDR3 spells CASSPLDRVNQPQHF. DNA of the CDR3: TGCGCCAGCAGCCCCCTCGACAGGGTCAATCAGCCCCAGCATTTT.

V and J are TRBV9 and TRBJ2-5, with 8 positions matching TRBD2. Germline V CDR1 and CDR2: SGDLS, YYNGEE. J gave up 5 bases and V 4 bases, and 10 bases lay outside the gene matches. The CDR3 extends over 15 amino acids. CDR3 sequence reads: CASSTSGGVWETQYF. CDR3 nucleotide sequence: TGTGCCAGCAGCACTTCCGGGGGGGTCTGGGAGACCCAGTACTTC.

V usage is TRBV29-1 and J usage is TRBJ2-2; 8 bases are a match to TRBD1. This CDR3 region has 13 residues. The J segment lost 4 bases and the V segment lost 7 bases, leaving 5 bases of the junction unmatched. CDR1 is SQVTM and CDR2 is ANQGSEA in the germline V gene. CDR3 in DNA: TGCAGCGCCCGACAGGGGAGCACCGGGGAGCTGTTTTTT. This encodes CSARQGSTGELFF.

This sequence joins TRBV18 and TRBJ1-1; 9 bases line up with TRBD1. This CDR3 has 15 amino acids. With V trimmed by 3 bases and J by 6 bases, 8 bases remained unmatched. CDR1 is KGHSH and CDR2 is LQKENI in the germline V gene. In DNA form, the CDR3 reads TGTGCCAGCTCACCCCGAACCGGGACAGGGTCTGAAGCTTTCTTT. Amino acid sequence: CASSPRTGTGSEAFF.

This chain joins TRBV5-1 and TRBJ2-1; D not certain. Trimming took 5 bases from V and 5 from J, leaving 11 bases between them. Germline V CDR1 and CDR2: SGHRS, YFSETQ. The CDR3 sequence is 13 residues long. The CDR3 reads CASSIQRNNEQFF. Here the CDR3 DNA reads TGCGCCAGCAGTATCCAGCGCAACAATGAGCAGTTCTTC.

The V call is TRBV6-5, the J call TRBJ1-3, with D unclear. The CDR3 contains 15 residues. Trimming cost V 0 bases and J 0 bases, with 6 bases left between them. Germline lookup yields CDR1 MNHEY and CDR2 SVGAGI. CDR3 sequence (DNA): TGTGCCAGCAGTTACTCATCGGTCTCTGGAAACACCATATATTTT. The encoded protein is CASSYSSVSGNTIYF.

This chain links TRBV7-8 with TRBJ1-1; D might be TRBD1 (6 bases). From germline, CDR1 is SGHVS and CDR2 FQNEAQ. This CDR3 spans 15 amino acids. Trimming left V 3 bases short and J 1 base short, with 12 bases between. CDR3 protein: CASSLTTGTNTEAFF. As DNA, the CDR3 is TGTGCCAGCAGCTTGACGACAGGTACGAACACTGAAGCTTTCTTT.

In this sample, this clone turned up a few times. This sequence joins TRBV6-5 and TRBJ1-1; weak D call: TRBD1 (5 bases). The CDR3 has 14 residues. Germline CDR1 reads MNHEY; CDR2 reads SVGAGI. The germline V and J ends were trimmed by 8 bases and 0 bases, with 13 bases remaining between them. This CDR3 is CASQGKGMNTEAFF. The CDR3 nucleotides read TGTGCCAGCCAGGGTAAAGGTATGAACACTGAAGCTTTCTTT.